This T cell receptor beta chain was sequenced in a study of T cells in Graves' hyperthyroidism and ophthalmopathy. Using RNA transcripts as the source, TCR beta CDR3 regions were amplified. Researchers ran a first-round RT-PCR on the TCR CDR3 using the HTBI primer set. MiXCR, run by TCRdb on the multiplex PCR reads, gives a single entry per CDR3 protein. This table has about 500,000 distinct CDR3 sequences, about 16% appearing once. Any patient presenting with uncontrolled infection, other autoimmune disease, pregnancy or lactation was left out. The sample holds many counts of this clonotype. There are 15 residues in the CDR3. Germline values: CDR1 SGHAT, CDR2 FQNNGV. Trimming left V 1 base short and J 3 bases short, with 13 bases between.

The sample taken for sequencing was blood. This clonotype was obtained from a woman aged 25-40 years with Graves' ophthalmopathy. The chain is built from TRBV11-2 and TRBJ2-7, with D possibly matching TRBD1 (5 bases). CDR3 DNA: TGTGCCAGCAGCTTAGGGGGCAGGGCGAGCTACGAGCAGTACTTC. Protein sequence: CASSLGGRASYEQYF.